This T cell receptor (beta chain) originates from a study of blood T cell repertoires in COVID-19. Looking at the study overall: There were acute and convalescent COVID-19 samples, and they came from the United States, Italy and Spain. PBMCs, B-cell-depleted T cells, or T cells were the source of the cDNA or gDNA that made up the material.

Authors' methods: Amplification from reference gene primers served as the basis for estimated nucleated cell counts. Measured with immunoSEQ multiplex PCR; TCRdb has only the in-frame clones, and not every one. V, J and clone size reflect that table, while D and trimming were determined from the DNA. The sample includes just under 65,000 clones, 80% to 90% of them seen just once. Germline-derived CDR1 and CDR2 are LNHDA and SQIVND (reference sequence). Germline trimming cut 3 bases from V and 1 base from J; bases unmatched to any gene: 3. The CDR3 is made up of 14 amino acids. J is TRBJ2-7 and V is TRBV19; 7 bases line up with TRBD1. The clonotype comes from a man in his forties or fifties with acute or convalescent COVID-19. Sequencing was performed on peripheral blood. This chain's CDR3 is CASSIRGRSYEQYF. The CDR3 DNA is TGTGCCAGTAGTATTAGGGGGCGATCCTACGAGCAGTACTTC. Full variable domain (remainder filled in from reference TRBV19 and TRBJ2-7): DGGITQSPKYLFRKEGQNVTLSCEQNLNHDAMYWYRQDPGQGLRLIYYSQIVNDFQKGDIAEGYSVSREKKESFPLTVTSAQKNPTAFYLCASSIRGRSYEQYFGPGTRLTVT.